The sample holds many counts of the clone carrying this TCR beta chain. What it binds is not known. Time point: persistent/refractory GD, antithyroid drugs over 5 years with positive TRAb. Researchers made the TCR library from RNA that was extracted from PBMCs. The patient group derived from an endocrinology department in Xi'an, China. This sample stems from a study of regulatory T cells in long-lasting Graves disease. This CDR3 region has 17 residues. Looked up from germline, CDR1 is MDHEN and CDR2 is SYDVKM. V dropped 7 bases and J dropped 4; count of bases not matched to a gene: 17. Whole-study results and caveats: Limited samples may have lowered accuracy. Persistent Graves' patients showed less TCR diversity than newly diagnosed ones.

TCR beta libraries were built with iRepertoire HTBI primers and Arm-PCR of CDR3 regions. Original methodology: Identified across the samples were 62 TRBV segments and about 15 TRBJ segments. TCRdb used MiXCR to reprocess the multiplex PCR reads, holding one entry per CDR3 protein. TCRdb's processing, not the authors', yielded these V and J calls. This sample carries 650,000 to 700,000 distinct CDR3 sequences, approximately 29% of them seen once, and the ten largest clones take 35% to 55%. The rearrangement uses TRBV28 and TRBJ2-5; the match to TRBD2 covers 8 bases. The material sequenced was peripheral blood mononuclear cells (PBMCs), taken when the disease was refractory, from a patient treated with antithyroid drugs. The receptor was isolated from a female donor with Graves disease. CDR3 bases: TGTGCCAGCACCCCTAGTATAGCGGGACGTGGGGGAGAGACCCAGTACTTC. Protein: CASTPSIAGRGGETQYF.